This T cell receptor beta chain was sequenced for a study of blood T cell repertoires in COVID-19. Across the whole study: PBMCs, B-cell-depleted T cells, or T cells were the source of the cDNA or gDNA that made up the material.

CDR3 length: 16 residues. With 0 bases removed from V and 3 bases from J, the gap between germline ends came to 16 bases. The germline V gene encodes CDR1 SGDLS and CDR2 YYNGEE. This clone appeared a single time. Authors' methods: Amplification of reference gene primers provided the estimated nucleated cell counts. The protocol was immunoSEQ multiplex PCR, while the TCRdb copy is restricted to in-frame clones and leaves out a portion. V, J and clone size derive from that table, while D and trimming were established from the DNA sequence. The sample lists about 210,000 clones; around nine tenths were seen once. A case of COVID-19 had been met by exposed participants within 2 weeks before study entry.

The sample comprised PBMCs or T cells enriched from blood (not recorded which). This clonotype was sampled from a woman in her thirties who had been exposed to COVID-19. V is TRBV9 and J is TRBJ2-7, with a weak D call TRBD1 (5 bases). The CDR3 spells CASSVDGHSSYYEQYF. The DNA of the CDR3 is TGTGCCAGCAGCGTAGACGGACACTCATCTTACTACGAGCAGTACTTC.